This TCR beta chain was sequenced for a study of CD8+ T cells in alopecia areata (dated by TCRdb to the late 2010s). In the study overall: The treated patients took part in an open-label pilot trial in which moderate-to-severe alopecia areata was treated with oral tofacitinib at 5 to 10 mg twice daily. The study used high-throughput TCRbeta sequencing to examine T cell clonal expansion in alopecia areata, in both the C3H/HeJ mouse model and human patients. Patients on tofacitinib were biopsied at baseline and after 4 and 24 weeks of treatment, and several of the patients also had a later scalp biopsy. Patients stayed on tofacitinib for 6 to 18 months and then had 6 months of follow-up off drug so that delayed response and recurrence could be assessed. For the treated patients, the SALT score, which quantifies what percentage of scalp surface area is affected, served as the measure of disease severity. On the human side, TCRbeta sequencing was run on scalp tissue and on sorted CD4+ and CD8+ peripheral blood T cells from healthy controls and from alopecia areata patients with either patchy or totalis/universalis disease. TCRbeta CDR3 regions were amplified by immunoSEQ multiplex PCR with 35 Vbeta forward and 13 Jbeta reverse primers. RNA was extracted with the PAXgene miRNA kit for fixed scalp, the miRNeasy kit for PBMCs, and the RNeasy kit for mouse skin. Scalp clonality was compared across normal scalp (n=4), patchy alopecia areata scalp (n=8), and alopecia totalis/universalis scalp (n=8).

A remark on this clone: There is no known antigen for this receptor. Base qualities were left out, and no much larger clone turns up one base away.

The sample's time point label is to be understood as: about 4 weeks on oral tofacitinib. The treatment or condition label here, explained by the study, means: oral pan-JAK inhibitor, 5-10 mg twice daily. Lesional scalp punch biopsies and peripheral blood were collected from alopecia areata patients. After PBMCs were isolated by density centrifugation and stained for CD3, CD4 and CD8, a FACSAria was used to sort CD4+ and CD8+ T cells. Receptor amplification or capture employed the immunoSEQ multiplex PCR assay. RNA was extracted from all samples and reverse transcribed into cDNA as template for TCR sequencing. First-strand cDNA was synthesized using SuperScript III with a 2:1 mix of oligo-dT and random hexamers. Amplification bias was assessed with a synthetic immune receptor repertoire, and residual bias was removed computationally. The published analysis was carried out like this. Raw reads were preprocessed to remove errors, and CDR3 was defined according to IMGT conventions as the region from the conserved cysteine to phenylalanine. Clonality was computed by normalizing Shannon entropy by log2 of the number of productive unique TCRs and subtracting the result from 1. CD4 or CD8 identity of scalp clones was inferred by cross-referencing scalp TCRbeta sequences with sorted blood CD4 and CD8 repertoires. Not all clones reach the TCRdb copy of this immuneACCESS table, which keeps in-frame sequences only. Checked studies attribute under half of the gap to unresolved V genes and leave the rest unexplained. V and J calls and clone size follow that table, whereas D and trimming were derived from the DNA. In all, the sample holds just over 150,000 clones, and just over 65% of those were seen once. The ten largest clones capture approximately 0.91% of the sample.

Overall study outcomes, separate from this receptor: Many expanded lesional clones persisted in scalp and blood during tofacitinib treatment, which may partly explain relapse after stopping treatment. Compared with mice, TCR sequences shared between patients were less clear, possibly partly because of HLA diversity across the patient population. Because the treated cohort was small and included a single nonresponder, larger studies are needed to assess links between baseline CD8+ expansion and response. Tofacitinib significantly decreased scalp clonality and the number of expanded CD8+ clones among the top 100 scalp clones. Resident alphabeta T cells in normal human skin are also sequenced, complicating scalp TCR repertoire analysis, unlike mouse skin dominated by gammadelta T cells. Compared with normal scalp, lesional scalp had higher clonality and more expanded CD8+ clones, particularly in alopecia totalis/universalis, a pattern that suggests antigenic drive.

V is pared back by 2 bases and J by 1 base, with 13 bases lying between the germline termini. Based on the germline V gene, the CDR1 and CDR2 sequences are SGDLS and YYNGEE. The CDR3 covers 16 residues, taking in both the cysteine and the phenylalanine. The only DNA kept is the CDR3, 48 bases in frame from the first base. Material: CD4+ T cells sorted from blood, obtained at week 4, from a patient treated with tofacitinib. The TCR comes from a human donor with alopecia areata. The sequence is built from TRBV9 and TRBJ1-3; too little of a D gene remains to name it. The DNA reads TGTGCCAGCAGCGTTTCTCCTAGGGTGTCTGGAAACACCATATATTTT. Translated, this is CASSVSPRVSGNTIYF. Full variable domain (CDR3 extended with the reference TRBV9 and TRBJ1-3 proteins): DSGVTQTPKHLITATGQRVTLRCSPRSGDLSVYWYQQSLDQGLQFLIQYYNGEERAKGNILERFSAQQFPDLHSELNLSSLELGDSALYFCASSVSPRVSGNTIYFGEGSWLTVV.